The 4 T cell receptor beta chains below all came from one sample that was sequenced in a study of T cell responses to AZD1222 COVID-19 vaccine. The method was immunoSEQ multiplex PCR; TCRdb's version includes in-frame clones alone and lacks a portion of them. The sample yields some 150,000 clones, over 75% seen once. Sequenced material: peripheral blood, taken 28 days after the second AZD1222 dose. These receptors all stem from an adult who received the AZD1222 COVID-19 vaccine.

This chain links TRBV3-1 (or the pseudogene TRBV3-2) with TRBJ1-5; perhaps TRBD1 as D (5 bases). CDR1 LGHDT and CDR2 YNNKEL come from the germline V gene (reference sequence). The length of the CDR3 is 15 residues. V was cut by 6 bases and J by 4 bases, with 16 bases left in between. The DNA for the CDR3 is TGTGCCAGCAGTCATTCCGGGACGGGGAATCAGCCCCAGCATTTT. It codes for CASSHSGTGNQPQHF.

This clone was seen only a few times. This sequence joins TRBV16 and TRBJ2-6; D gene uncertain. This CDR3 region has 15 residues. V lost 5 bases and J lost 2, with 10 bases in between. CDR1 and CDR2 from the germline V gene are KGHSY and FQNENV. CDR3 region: CASSTLGTGANVLTF. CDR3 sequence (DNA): TGTGCCAGCAGCACTTTGGGCACTGGGGCCAACGTCCTGACTTTC.

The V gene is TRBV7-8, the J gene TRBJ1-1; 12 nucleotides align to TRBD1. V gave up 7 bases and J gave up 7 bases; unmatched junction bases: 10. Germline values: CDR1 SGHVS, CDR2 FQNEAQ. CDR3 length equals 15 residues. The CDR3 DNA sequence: TGTGCCAGCATCCACCTGGGACAGGGGGCCCATGAAGCTTTCTTT. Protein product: CASIHLGQGAHEAFF. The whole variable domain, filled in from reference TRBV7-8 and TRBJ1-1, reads GAGVSQSPRYKVAKRGQDVALRCDPISGHVSLFWYQQALGQGPEFLTYFQNEAQLDKSGLPSDRFFAERPEGSVSTLKIQRTQQEDSAVYLCASIHLGQGAHEAFFGQGTRLTVV.

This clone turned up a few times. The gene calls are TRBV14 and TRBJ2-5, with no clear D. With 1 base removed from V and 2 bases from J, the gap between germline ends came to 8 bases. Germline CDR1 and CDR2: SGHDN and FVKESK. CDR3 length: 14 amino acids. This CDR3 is CASSQVVGQETQYF. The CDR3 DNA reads TGTGCCAGCAGCCAAGTAGTTGGGCAAGAGACCCAGTACTTC.